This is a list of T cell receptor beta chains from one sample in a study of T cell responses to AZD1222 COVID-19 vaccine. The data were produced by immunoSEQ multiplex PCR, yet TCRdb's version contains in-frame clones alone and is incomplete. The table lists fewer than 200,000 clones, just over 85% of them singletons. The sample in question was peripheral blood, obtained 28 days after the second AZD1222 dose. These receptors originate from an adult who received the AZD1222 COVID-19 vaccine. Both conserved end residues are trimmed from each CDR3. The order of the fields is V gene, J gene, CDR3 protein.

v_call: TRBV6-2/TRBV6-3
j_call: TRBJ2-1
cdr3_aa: ASSQPGLAGVNEQF

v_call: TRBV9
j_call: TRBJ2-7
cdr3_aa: ASSARGESYEQY

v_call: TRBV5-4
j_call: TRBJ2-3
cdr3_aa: ASTSTDTQY

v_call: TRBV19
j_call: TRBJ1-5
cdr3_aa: ASSIRGLNQPQH

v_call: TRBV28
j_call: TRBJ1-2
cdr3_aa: ASSLYQTGTGYT

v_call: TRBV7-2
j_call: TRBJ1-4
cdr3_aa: ASSLAGTTNEKLF

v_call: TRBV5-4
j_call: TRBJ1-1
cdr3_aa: ASSSKTTAPNTEAF

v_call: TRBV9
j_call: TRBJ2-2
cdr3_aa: ASSARPERRLSYTGELF

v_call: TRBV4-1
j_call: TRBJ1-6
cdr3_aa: ASSQGLSTNSPLH

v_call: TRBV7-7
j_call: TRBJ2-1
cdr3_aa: ASSLNSGAVHNEQF

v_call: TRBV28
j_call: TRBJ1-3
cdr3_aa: ASSSTGELPGNTIY

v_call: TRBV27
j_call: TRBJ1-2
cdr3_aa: ASRGFNYGYT

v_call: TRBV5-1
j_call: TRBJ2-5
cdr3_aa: ASSLALAGGLEETQY

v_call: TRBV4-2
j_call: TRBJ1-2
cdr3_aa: ASSQDGRAGYT